This passage covers 10 T cell receptor beta chains from one sample sequenced in a study of control samples from healthy donors and cancer patients. Data came from immunoSEQ multiplex PCR; TCRdb stores just in-frame clones and leaves some out. The sample lists 150,000 or so clones, approximately 94% occurring once. The sample taken for sequencing was blood. The receptors come from a man in his forties or fifties in good health.

The V gene is TRBV10-3, the J gene TRBJ2-6, with unresolved D. The CDR3 covers 15 residues. V was cut by 5 bases and J by 1 base, with 9 bases left in between. Germline-derived CDR1 and CDR2 are ENHRY and SYGVKD. The CDR3 reads CAISSTISGANVLTF. The CDR3 coding sequence is TGTGCCATCAGTTCGACCATATCTGGGGCCAACGTCCTGACTTTC.

The rearrangement uses TRBV5-1 and TRBJ1-2; D is uncertain. The CDR3 sequence is 14 residues long. Trimming took 0 bases from V and 1 from J, leaving 7 bases between them. The germline CDR1 and CDR2 sequences are SGHRS and YFSETQ. In nucleotides, the CDR3 is TGCGCCAGCAGCTTGGGCAGTGTTAACTATGGCTACACCTTC. Translated: CASSLGSVNYGYTF.

This chain joins TRBV9 and TRBJ1-1, with D uncertain. Germline V gene data show CDR1 as SGDLS and CDR2 as YYNGEE. CDR3 length: 15 residues. V was trimmed by 0 bases and J by 1 base, leaving 10 bases between them. CDR3 in amino acids: CASSVAGGKNTEAFF. The CDR3 DNA reads as TGTGCCAGCAGCGTAGCTGGAGGGAAGAACACTGAAGCTTTCTTT.

The V gene is TRBV12-3 or TRBV12-4, the J gene TRBJ1-1; D is uncertain. Trimming took off 8 bases at V and 8 bases at J, with 15 bases between the two ends. The CDR3 sequence is 12 residues long. The CDR3 bases are TGTGCCAGCTTCCGGGTAGGGTCGGAAGCTTTCTTT. Its translation is CASFRVGSEAFF.

This sequence joins TRBV5-6 and TRBJ2-1; TRBD2 aligns across 9 bases. From germline, CDR1 is SGHDT and CDR2 YYEEEE. With 4 bases clipped from V and 8 bases from J, the junction kept 13 bases outside the gene matches. The CDR3 spans 16 residues. The CDR3 protein is CASSLPRASGVDEQFF. CDR3 sequence (DNA): TGTGCCAGCAGCCTCCCCCGGGCTAGCGGGGTCGATGAGCAGTTCTTC.

The chain links TRBV7-2 to TRBJ2-2; the D is unclear. This CDR3 comprises 13 residues. From germline, CDR1 is SGHTA and CDR2 FQGNSA. V was trimmed by 1 base and J by 1 base, leaving 1 base between them. This chain's CDR3 is CASSLENTGELFF. CDR3 DNA: TGTGCCAGCAGCTTAGAGAACACCGGGGAGCTGTTTTTT.

V is TRBV18 and J is TRBJ1-4, with TRBD1 as a possible D gene (5 bases). Deletions cut 3 bases from V and 9 bases from J, with 14 bases between. The CDR3 contains 14 residues. Germline CDR1 is KGHSH and CDR2 is LQKENI. CDR3 protein: CASSPQGGRKKLFF. The CDR3 DNA is TGTGCCAGCTCACCCCAGGGAGGGAGGAAAAAACTGTTTTTT.

The chain is built from TRBV7-8 and TRBJ1-1; maybe TRBD1 (5 bases). CDR1 is SGHVS and CDR2 is FQNEAQ in the germline V gene. The CDR3 consists of 13 residues. Trimming took off 5 bases at V and 4 bases at J, with 11 bases between the two ends. The CDR3 sequence: CASSQRGSTEAFF. The CDR3 DNA reads TGTGCCAGCAGCCAAAGGGGATCCACTGAAGCTTTCTTT.

This chain uses TRBV6-1 with TRBJ2-7; 10 bases line up with TRBD1. V shed 2 bases, J shed 3 bases, and the junction held 7 bases outside the gene matches. The CDR3 consists of 16 residues. Germline V gene data show CDR1 as MNHNS and CDR2 as SASEGT. In DNA, the CDR3 is TGTGCCAGCAGTGAATTTTGGACAGGGGGATACTACGAGCAGTACTTC. Encoded protein: CASSEFWTGGYYEQYF.

V usage is TRBV7-8 and J usage is TRBJ1-2; no clear D gene. Trimming pared 3 bases from V and 2 bases from J, leaving 13 bases between. Germline V gene lookup returns CDR1 SGHVS and CDR2 FQNEAQ. The CDR3 runs to 15 residues. CDR3 loop: CASSLSVGRNYGYTF. The DNA of the CDR3 is TGTGCCAGCAGCTTGTCAGTAGGGCGAAACTATGGCTACACCTTC. The full variable domain, with the rest looked up from reference TRBV7-8 and TRBJ1-2, is GAGVSQSPRYKVAKRGQDVALRCDPISGHVSLFWYQQALGQGPEFLTYFQNEAQLDKSGLPSDRFFAERPEGSVSTLKIQRTQQEDSAVYLCASSLSVGRNYGYTFGSGTRLTVV.